This T cell receptor (beta chain) is from a study of kidney transplant recipient with SARS-CoV-2 infection. This clonotype was recorded many times. This CDR3 has 14 amino acids. V lost 2 bases to trimming and J lost 9 bases; unmatched junction nucleotides: 6. Germline-derived CDR1 and CDR2 are KGHSH and LQKENI. TCRdb analysed the reads with MiXCR anew, one entry per CDR3 protein. The sample records some 220,000 distinct CDR3 sequences, 29% being singletons. V is TRBV18 and J is TRBJ2-1; 8 bases align to TRBD2. The receptor's source is a male patient in his thirties who had COVID-19 and was a kidney transplant recipient. Part of the T cell pool may stem from the graft donor. The source material was a blood sample, sampled at baseline and on day 111 from a kidney transplant recipient. CDR3 loop: CASSPSDREGEQFF. The CDR3 DNA reads as TGTGCCAGCTCACCATCGGACCGGGAGGGTGAGCAGTTCTTC.